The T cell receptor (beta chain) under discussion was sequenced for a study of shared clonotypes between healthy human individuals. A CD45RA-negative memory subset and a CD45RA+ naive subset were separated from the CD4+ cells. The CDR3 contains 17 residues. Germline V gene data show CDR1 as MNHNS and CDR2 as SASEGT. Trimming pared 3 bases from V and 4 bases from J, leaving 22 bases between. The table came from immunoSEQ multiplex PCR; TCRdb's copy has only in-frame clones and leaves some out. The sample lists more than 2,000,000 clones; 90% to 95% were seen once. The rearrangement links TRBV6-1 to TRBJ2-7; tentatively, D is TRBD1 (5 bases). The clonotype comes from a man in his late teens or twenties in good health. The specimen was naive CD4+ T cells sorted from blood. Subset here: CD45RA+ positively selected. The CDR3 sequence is CASSDYYDRQFPYEQYF. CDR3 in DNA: TGTGCCAGCAGTGATTACTACGACAGACAGTTTCCTTACGAGCAGTACTTC.